A selection of T cell receptor beta chains follows, all from one sample in a study of monozygotic twins with inflammatory bowel disease. TCRdb re-analyzed the 5' RACE reads; it lists each CDR3 protein once, without DNA. The sample totals 300,000 to 400,000 distinct CDR3 sequences; its top ten clones hold under 2.5%. Sequencing used blood. Source of these receptors: a human donor with ulcerative colitis or Crohn's disease, or a healthy co-twin of an affected twin (not recorded which). Both conserved end residues are part of each CDR3. Each record gives: V gene, J gene, CDR3 protein.

V gene: TRBV15
J gene: TRBJ2-2
CDR3 protein: CATSRDPPGPGELFF

V gene: TRBV27
J gene: TRBJ1-6
CDR3 protein: CASSFGLGSPLHF

V gene: TRBV20-1
J gene: TRBJ2-3
CDR3 protein: CSAPGVAGTDTQYF

V gene: TRBV4-1
J gene: TRBJ2-4
CDR3 protein: CASSQEIQRNIQYF

V gene: TRBV15
J gene: TRBJ2-7
CDR3 protein: CATSRTSDRSFGEQYF

V gene: TRBV20-1
J gene: TRBJ1-2
CDR3 protein: CSARSDYGYTF

V gene: TRBV20-1
J gene: TRBJ2-3
CDR3 protein: CSQTELAGAADTQYF

V gene: TRBV5-1
J gene: TRBJ2-5
CDR3 protein: CASSLGMGETQYF

V gene: TRBV3-1
J gene: TRBJ2-5
CDR3 protein: CASSQDRQAYLQETQYF

V gene: TRBV5-5
J gene: TRBJ2-2
CDR3 protein: CASSRSIGTDFGELFF

V gene: TRBV12-3/TRBV12-4
J gene: TRBJ2-1
CDR3 protein: CASSSPGLAHRASFF

V gene: TRBV28
J gene: TRBJ2-7
CDR3 protein: CASPWTGSSYEQYF

V gene: TRBV24-1
J gene: TRBJ2-6
CDR3 protein: CATETGANVLTF

V gene: TRBV12-3/TRBV12-4
J gene: TRBJ2-2
CDR3 protein: CASSRGGLSSTGELFF

V gene: TRBV5-1
J gene: TRBJ1-1
CDR3 protein: CASSLGYQGNTEAFF

V gene: TRBV19
J gene: TRBJ1-2
CDR3 protein: CASIDPPGDYGYTF

V gene: TRBV5-1
J gene: TRBJ2-7
CDR3 protein: CASSLAVDSTYEQYF

V gene: TRBV4-3
J gene: TRBJ1-3
CDR3 protein: CASSPGEENTIYF

V gene: TRBV10-3
J gene: TRBJ2-3
CDR3 protein: CATSSAGGRDTQYF

V gene: TRBV5-1
J gene: TRBJ2-5
CDR3 protein: CASSRDSHQETQYF

V gene: TRBV29-1
J gene: TRBJ2-7
CDR3 protein: CSVSPGLTYEQYF

V gene: TRBV2
J gene: TRBJ1-1
CDR3 protein: CASSLERTDLTEAFF

V gene: TRBV4-3
J gene: TRBJ2-7
CDR3 protein: CASSSPRGQGYEQYF

V gene: TRBV5-1
J gene: TRBJ1-1
CDR3 protein: CASSPKTGVEAFF

V gene: TRBV25-1
J gene: TRBJ1-6
CDR3 protein: CASSGRGAAENSPLHF

V gene: TRBV4-3
J gene: TRBJ2-1
CDR3 protein: CASTRTSGGYNEQFF

V gene: TRBV5-4
J gene: TRBJ2-1
CDR3 protein: CASRPGHPSNEQFF

V gene: TRBV28
J gene: TRBJ2-1
CDR3 protein: CASSLGSGRLAVYNEQFF

V gene: TRBV10-3
J gene: TRBJ2-3
CDR3 protein: CAISFRISTSTDTQYF

V gene: TRBV5-1
J gene: TRBJ2-3
CDR3 protein: CASSLEIAGGTDTQYF

V gene: TRBV10-3
J gene: TRBJ2-5
CDR3 protein: CAISDLGGGETQYF

V gene: TRBV20-1
J gene: TRBJ2-1
CDR3 protein: CSASASGGASNEQFF

V gene: TRBV6-2/TRBV6-3
J gene: TRBJ2-5
CDR3 protein: CASTQQGRQETQYF

V gene: TRBV10-3
J gene: TRBJ1-1
CDR3 protein: CAITSDRVYTEAFF

V gene: TRBV20-1
J gene: TRBJ2-3
CDR3 protein: CSATDSGDITDTQYF

V gene: TRBV5-1
J gene: TRBJ2-1
CDR3 protein: CASSLVGQPANEQFF

V gene: TRBV27
J gene: TRBJ2-3
CDR3 protein: CASRRGTDTQYF

V gene: TRBV2
J gene: TRBJ2-7
CDR3 protein: CASSASLLADPSYEQYF

V gene: TRBV5-6
J gene: TRBJ1-2
CDR3 protein: CASSDLRVSYGYTF

V gene: TRBV24-1
J gene: TRBJ2-1
CDR3 protein: CATSDPQDSSYNEQFF

V gene: TRBV11-2
J gene: TRBJ2-7
CDR3 protein: CASSLAGEEEQYF

V gene: TRBV5-5
J gene: TRBJ2-1
CDR3 protein: CASSLPSFNEQFF

V gene: TRBV5-6
J gene: TRBJ2-1
CDR3 protein: CASSPRTSGRVWGNEQFF